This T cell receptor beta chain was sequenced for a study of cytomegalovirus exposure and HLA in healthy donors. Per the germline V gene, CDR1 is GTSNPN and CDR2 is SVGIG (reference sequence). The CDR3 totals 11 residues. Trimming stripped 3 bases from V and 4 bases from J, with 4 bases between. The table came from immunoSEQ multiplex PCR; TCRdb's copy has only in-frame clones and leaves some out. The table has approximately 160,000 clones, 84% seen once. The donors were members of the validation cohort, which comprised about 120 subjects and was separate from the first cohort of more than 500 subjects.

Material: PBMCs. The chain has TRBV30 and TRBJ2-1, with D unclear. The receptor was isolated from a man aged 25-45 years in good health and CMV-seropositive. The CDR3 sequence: CAWRRYNEQFF. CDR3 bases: TGTGCCTGGAGGCGGTACAATGAGCAGTTCTTC. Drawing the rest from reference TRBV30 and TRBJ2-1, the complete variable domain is SQTIHQWPATLVQPVGSPLSLECTVEGTSNPNLYWYRQAAGRGLQLLFYSVGIGQISSEVPQNLSASRPQDRQFILSSKKLLLSDSGFYLCAWRRYNEQFFGPGTRLTVL.